One sample yielded the 26 T cell receptor beta chains listed below, sequenced in a study of shared clonotypes between healthy human individuals. TCRdb's table, derived via immunoSEQ multiplex PCR, lists solely in-frame clones and lacks some. This table holds 180,000 or so clones, about 93% found once. Material for sequencing was naive CD4+ T cells sorted from blood. Sample subset: CD45RA+ positively selected. The origin of the receptors is a woman in her twenties or thirties in good health.

This sequence joins TRBV18 and TRBJ1-1, with 8 bases lining up with TRBD1. This CDR3 spans 17 amino acids. Trimming at V came to 2 bases and at J to 0 bases, leaving 8 bases not matched to a gene. CDR1 and CDR2 from the germline V gene are KGHSH and LQKENI. This CDR3 is CASSPESGGPMNTEAFF. The CDR3 DNA reads TGTGCCAGCTCACCAGAATCAGGGGGCCCGATGAACACTGAAGCTTTCTTT.

The rearrangement links TRBV28 to TRBJ2-2; D call uncertain. Per the germline V gene, CDR1 is MDHEN and CDR2 is SYDVKM. V lost 6 bases and J lost 2, with 4 bases in between. The CDR3 runs to 12 residues. CDR3 bases: TGTGCCAGCAGCGTAAACACCGGGGAGCTGTTTTTT. Protein product: CASSVNTGELFF.

V usage is TRBV7-9 and J usage is TRBJ2-5, with TRBD2 matching over 12 bases. In germline, CDR1 is SEHNR, CDR2 FQNEAQ (reference sequence). The CDR3 extends over 16 amino acids. With 5 bases clipped from V and 2 bases from J, the junction kept 6 bases outside the gene matches. CDR3 sequence (DNA): TGTGCCAGCAGCCTCTCGGGGACTAGCGGGCAAGAGACCCAGTACTTC. Protein: CASSLSGTSGQETQYF. The entire variable domain, with the rest obtained from reference TRBV7-9 and TRBJ2-5, is as follows: DTGVSQNPRHKITKRGQNVTFRCDPISEHNRLYWYRQTLGQGPEFLTYFQNEAQLEKSRLLSDRFSAERPKGSFSTLEIQRTEQGDSAMYLCASSLSGTSGQETQYFGPGTRLLVL.

V usage is TRBV28 and J usage is TRBJ1-4; possible D gene TRBD1, 6 bases. Germline V lookup: CDR1 MDHEN, CDR2 SYDVKM. The CDR3 spans 15 residues. V shed 5 bases and J shed 2 bases, with 12 bases lying between them. The CDR3 nucleotides read TGTGCCAGCAGTGTACAGGGACGTACTAATGAAAAACTGTTTTTT. It specifies CASSVQGRTNEKLFF.

This chain uses TRBV20-1 with TRBJ2-7, with D perhaps assigned TRBD1 or TRBD2 (5 bases each). Germline lookup yields CDR1 DFQATT and CDR2 SNEGSKA (reference sequence). The CDR3 length is 11 residues. Trimming took off 5 bases at V and 6 bases at J, with 11 bases between the two ends. The CDR3 bases are TGCAGTGCTGGGACGGGCCCCGAGCAGTACTTC. Its protein is CSAGTGPEQYF.

The chain joins TRBV5-1 to TRBJ1-2, with D possibly TRBD1 on 5 matching bases. In germline, CDR1 is SGHRS, CDR2 YFSETQ. V was trimmed by 7 bases and J by 8 bases, leaving 33 bases between them. The CDR3 runs to 18 residues. The CDR3 spells CASRDNFEGFLTSGGYTF. The CDR3 DNA is TGCGCCAGCCGAGACAACTTCGAGGGGTTTCTGACCTCGGGGGGCTACACCTTC.

CDR3 amino acids: CASFERGTDTQYF. The CDR3 coding sequence is TGTGCCAGCTTCGAGCGGGGCACAGATACGCAGTATTTT. The V and J genes are TRBV28 and TRBJ2-3, with a tentative D call TRBD2 (6 bases). The germline V and J ends were trimmed by 8 bases and 1 base, with 10 bases remaining between them. This CDR3 has 13 amino acids. The germline V gene has CDR1 MDHEN and CDR2 SYDVKM.

J is TRBJ1-4 and V is TRBV4-1, with 7 bases aligning to TRBD1. From germline, CDR1 is MGHRA and CDR2 YSYEKL. After removal of 1 base from V and 8 bases from J, the junction contained 10 bases not matched to a gene. The CDR3 covers 16 residues. CDR3 bases: TGCGCCAGCAGCCAAGGGCAGGCAGGGGGGCGGGAAAAACTGTTTTTT. Translating gives CASSQGQAGGREKLFF.

V is TRBV11-2 and J is TRBJ2-7, with no clear D. The CDR3 has 11 residues. The ends were cut back, 5 bases at V and 7 bases at J, with 9 bases in the middle. CDR1 is SGHAT, CDR2 FQNNGV, per germline. CDR3 DNA: TGTGCCAGCAGCCCCGAGTGGGAGCAGTACTTC. This gives the protein CASSPEWEQYF.

The chain couples TRBV18 to TRBJ1-2, with D unclear. Germline CDR1 is KGHSH and CDR2 is LQKENI. The CDR3 is 17 residues long. V lost 1 base and J lost 0, with 15 bases in between. The CDR3 sequence is CASSPRGGSNSNYGYTF. In DNA form, the CDR3 reads TGTGCCAGCTCACCACGGGGAGGGTCGAACTCTAACTATGGCTACACCTTC.

The J gene is TRBJ2-5, the V gene TRBV9; D gene uncertain. The CDR3 loop spans 14 amino acids. V was shortened by 0 bases and J by 3 bases, with 9 bases between the two germline ends. CDR1 and CDR2 (germline): SGDLS, YYNGEE. This CDR3 is CASSVGKGKETQYF. The CDR3 region has the DNA TGTGCCAGCAGCGTAGGGAAAGGCAAAGAGACCCAGTACTTC.

The rearrangement links TRBV28 to TRBJ2-7; weak D call: TRBD1 (6 bases). CDR1 and CDR2 (germline): MDHEN, SYDVKM. The CDR3 totals 16 residues. Trimming took off 2 bases at V and 1 base at J, with 15 bases between the two ends. This CDR3 is CASSLVRGQPSYEQYF. As DNA, the CDR3 is TGTGCCAGCAGTTTAGTCCGGGGACAACCTTCCTACGAGCAGTACTTC.

The rearrangement joins TRBV4-1 to TRBJ1-2, with D tentatively TRBD1 (6 bases). V shed 6 bases and J shed 6 bases, with 17 bases lying between them. Germline V gives CDR1 MGHRA, CDR2 YSYEKL. The length of the CDR3 is 14 residues. CDR3 residues: CASSPGTPSHGYTF. CDR3 DNA sequence: TGCGCCAGCAGTCCCGGGACACCAAGCCATGGCTACACCTTC.

J is TRBJ1-4 and V is TRBV5-5; D unresolved. This CDR3 is built from 12 residues. Trimming took off 4 bases at V and 8 bases at J, with 9 bases between the two ends. In germline, CDR1 is SGHKS, CDR2 YYEKEE (reference sequence). CDR3 nucleotide sequence: TGTGCCAGCAGCAAGGTGGGGGAAAAACTGTTTTTT. Its translation: CASSKVGEKLFF.

V usage is TRBV5-1 and J usage is TRBJ1-4, with TRBD1 identical over 7 bases. The germline V gene encodes CDR1 SGHRS and CDR2 YFSETQ. The ends lost 2 bases at V and 8 bases at J; junction bases unmatched: 6. CDR3 length equals 14 residues. The DNA of the CDR3 is TGCGCCAGCAGCTTAACAGGGGCTCGGGAAAAACTGTTTTTT. The encoded protein is CASSLTGAREKLFF.

This rearrangement joins TRBV5-1 to TRBJ2-5; D is unresolved. TRBJ2-7 matches the DNA end more closely, so the J call is doubtful. In germline, CDR1 is SGHRS, CDR2 YFSETQ. The CDR3 runs to 13 residues. CDR3 amino acids: CASSLRGEREQYF. The CDR3, as DNA: TGCGCCAGCAGCTTGAGAGGAGAACGCGAGCAGTACTTC.

The rearrangement uses TRBV18 and TRBJ1-2; 7 bases map to TRBD1. This CDR3 has 16 residues. The V gene's germline CDR1 is KGHSH and CDR2 LQKENI. With 0 bases clipped from V and 2 bases from J, the junction kept 6 bases outside the gene matches. CDR3 in DNA: TGTGCCAGCTCACCACCGGATGCGGGACAGAACTATGGCTACACCTTC. Its protein product is CASSPPDAGQNYGYTF.

The V gene is TRBV9, the J gene TRBJ2-7; D may correspond to TRBD1 or TRBD2 (5 bases each). The germline CDR1 and CDR2 sequences are SGDLS and YYNGEE. The CDR3 totals 18 residues. Trimming removed 4 bases from V and 3 bases from J, with 26 bases in between. CDR3 region: CASSPRPNLRGYGYEQYF. CDR3 nucleotides: TGTGCCAGCAGCCCCAGACCGAACCTTCGGGGCTATGGCTACGAGCAGTACTTC. The entire variable domain, with the rest obtained from reference TRBV9 and TRBJ2-7, is as follows: DSGVTQTPKHLITATGQRVTLRCSPRSGDLSVYWYQQSLDQGLQFLIQYYNGEERAKGNILERFSAQQFPDLHSELNLSSLELGDSALYFCASSPRPNLRGYGYEQYFGPGTRLTVT.

The chain couples TRBV6-5 to TRBJ1-1, with 7 bases aligning to TRBD1. Germline CDR1 MNHEY, CDR2 SVGAGI. V gave up 4 bases and J gave up 6 bases; unmatched junction bases: 5. This CDR3 region has 13 residues. CDR3 residues: CASSSVTGPEAFF. The CDR3 DNA is TGTGCCAGCAGTTCCGTGACAGGGCCTGAAGCTTTCTTT.

With respect to this clone: Within the sample, other DNA sequences also encode this same CDR3. V and J are TRBV15 and TRBJ2-1; 9 bases line up with TRBD2. The germline V gene encodes CDR1 LNHNV and CDR2 YYDKDF (reference sequence). The CDR3 runs 16 residues. Trimming at V came to 0 bases and at J to 4 bases, leaving 4 bases not matched to a gene. The CDR3 loop reads CATSRDLSGRYNEQFF. The CDR3 DNA sequence: TGTGCCACCAGCAGAGATTTGAGCGGGAGGTACAATGAGCAGTTCTTC.

Points on this clone: One end of the junction is discordant with germline, which a read error may explain. V usage is TRBV11-2 and J usage is TRBJ2-5; D not certain. The CDR3 consists of 16 residues. The germline V gene has CDR1 SGHAT and CDR2 FQNNGV. The CDR3 region is CASSSSSVGTNTKGNF. CDR3 coding DNA: TGTGCCAGCAGCTCCAGTTCGGTGGGTACTAATACGAAGGGAAACTTC.

This sequence joins TRBV7-2 and TRBJ2-7; D gene uncertain. Trimming stripped 6 bases from V and 3 bases from J, with 12 bases between. The CDR3 is 13 residues long. CDR1 and CDR2 (germline): SGHTA, FQGNSA. CDR3 region: CASSTQLRYEQYF. The DNA for the CDR3 is TGTGCCAGCAGTACCCAGCTTCGCTACGAGCAGTACTTC. The whole variable domain, remainder taken from reference TRBV7-2 and TRBJ2-7, is GAGVSQSPSNKVTEKGKDVELRCDPISGHTALYWYRQSLGQGLEFLIYFQGNSAPDKSGLPSDRFSAERTGGSVSTLTIQRTQQEDSAVYLCASSTQLRYEQYFGPGTRLTVT.

V gene TRBV11-2 combines with J gene TRBJ2-1; 12 bases agree with TRBD2. The CDR3 is 15 amino acids. After removal of 3 bases from V and 7 bases from J, the junction contained 4 bases not matched to a gene. CDR1 SGHAT and CDR2 FQNNGV come from the germline V gene. The CDR3 sequence is CASSFPGLAGNEQFF. DNA of the CDR3: TGTGCCAGCAGCTTCCCCGGACTAGCGGGAAATGAGCAGTTCTTC.

The V gene is TRBV5-6, the J gene TRBJ2-5; the D gene is possibly TRBD2 (5 bases). The J call may be incorrect, as the DNA end agrees better with TRBJ2-7. Germline assignment: CDR1 SGHDT and CDR2 YYEEEE. The CDR3 totals 17 residues. For the CDR3, the DNA is TGTGCCAGCAGCTTGCCCGGATCCCGGGAACCGTCCGACGAGCAGTACTTC. Its protein product is CASSLPGSREPSDEQYF.

The V and J genes are TRBV2 and TRBJ1-5; no firm D call. Looked up from germline, CDR1 is SNHLY and CDR2 is FYNNEI. This CDR3 is built from 14 residues. The V and J ends lost 7 bases and 3 bases respectively, with 13 bases between them. The CDR3, as DNA: TGTGCCAGCAAGGAGAGGACTACCAATCAGCCCCAGCATTTT. Protein sequence: CASKERTTNQPQHF. The variable domain in full, with the rest retrieved from reference TRBV2 and TRBJ1-5, is EPEVTQTPSHQVTQMGQEVILRCVPISNHLYFYWYRQILGQKVEFLVSFYNNEISEKSEIFDDQFSVERPDGSNFTLKIRSTKLEDSAMYFCASKERTTNQPQHFGDGTRLSIL.

The chain employs TRBV4-1 and TRBJ2-5, with TRBD1 matching 9 bases. The J call could be wrong; TRBJ2-7 is a better fit for the DNA end. The V gene's germline CDR1 is MGHRA and CDR2 YSYEKL. The CDR3 runs to 15 residues. This CDR3 is CASSLGQGGFYEQYF. CDR3 coding DNA: TGCGCCAGCAGCCTGGGACAGGGAGGTTTTTACGAGCAGTACTTC.